The rows below give T cell receptor beta chains drawn from one sample of a study of blood T cell repertoires in COVID-19. Sequencing was performed with immunoSEQ multiplex PCR; in TCRdb, only in-frame clones are kept and a portion is missing. The top ten clones hold 2% to 2.5% of a sample with 200,000 to 300,000 clones, more than 70% of them seen once. Sequenced material: PBMCs or T cells enriched from blood (not recorded which). The receptor source for this set is a woman between 50 and 59 years old who had recovered from COVID-19. CDR3s include the opening cysteine and the closing phenylalanine or tryptophan. The D gene is left open where the match is weak. Some rows mark clone size as missing; the rest say once, few, many or name a class of expanded clone.

size: few; J: TRBJ2-2; V: TRBV6-2/TRBV6-3; D: NA; DNA: TGTGCCAGCAGTTACCGAAATGGGGCTACCTACACCGGGGAGCTGTTTTTT; CDR3: CASSYRNGATYTGELFF
size: NA; J: TRBJ2-7; V: TRBV4-1; D: TRBD2; DNA: TGCGCCAGCAGCGTCCGGACTAGCGGGGGTACCTACGAGCAGTACTTC; CDR3: CASSVRTSGGTYEQYF
size: few; J: TRBJ1-6; V: TRBV7-6; D: NA; DNA: TGTGCCAGCAGCTTTTTACAGGGAGGGGAGTCTAATTCACCCCTCCACTTT; CDR3: CASSFLQGGESNSPLHF
size: NA; J: TRBJ1-4; V: TRBV29-1; D: TRBD1; DNA: TGCAGCACCAGACAGGGCCAAAATGAAAAACTGTTTTTT; CDR3: CSTRQGQNEKLFF
size: once; J: TRBJ2-7; V: TRBV2; D: NA; DNA: TGTGCCAGCAGTGAAGACAGGACGATCTACGAGCAGTACTTC; CDR3: CASSEDRTIYEQYF
size: NA; J: TRBJ2-1; V: TRBV7-8; D: TRBD2; DNA: TGTGCCAGCAGCTTGGGGGATCCGGGACTAGCGCGATACAATGAGCAGTTCTTC; CDR3: CASSLGDPGLARYNEQFF
size: NA; J: TRBJ2-4; V: TRBV7-9; D: NA; DNA: TGTGCCAGCAGCTTAGTACGAGGAGGGGTGAACATTCAGTACTTC; CDR3: CASSLVRGGVNIQYF
size: NA; J: TRBJ2-5; V: TRBV5-5; D: TRBD1; DNA: TGTGCCAGCAGTTCTCCGGGACAGGGGGCTTATGAGACCCAGTACTTC; CDR3: CASSSPGQGAYETQYF
size: NA; J: TRBJ1-6; V: TRBV7-2; D: TRBD1; DNA: TGTGCCAGCAGCTCTCGGACAGGGGACTCACCCCTCCACTTT; CDR3: CASSSRTGDSPLHF
size: few; J: TRBJ1-2; V: TRBV28; D: NA; DNA: TGTGCCAGCAGTCCACCGGACAGTTACTATGGCTACACCTTC; CDR3: CASSPPDSYYGYTF